This is a list of T cell receptor beta chains from one sample in a study of blood T cells in healthy people across ages. TCRdb re-called the 5' RACE reads with MiXCR, one entry per CDR3 protein. The table records around 1,800,000 distinct CDR3 sequences, approximately 39% of them present only once. The sample was blood. All receptors come from a human donor in good health. CDR3s include the opening cysteine and the closing phenylalanine or tryptophan. D genes are given only for firm matches. Clone size appears in some rows only: once, few, many, or a class for an expanded clone.

TGCAGTGCCTCAGAAACTAGTCGCGAGACCCAGTACTTC	CSASETSRETQYF	few	.	TRBV20-1	TRBJ2-5
TGTGCCAGTAAACGAACAAGAAATCAGCCCCAGCATTTT	CASKRTRNQPQHF	few	.	TRBV28	TRBJ1-5
TGTGCCCGCCGGGGACCGGGACAGGGACTAAACTATGGCTACACCTTC	CARRGPGQGLNYGYTF	.	TRBD1	TRBV6-2/TRBV6-3	TRBJ1-2
TGCGCCAGCAGCTTGGCCTCGAGCGGGGGGGCCTACAATGAGCAGTTCTTC	CASSLASSGGAYNEQFF	.	TRBD2	TRBV5-1	TRBJ2-1
TGTGCCAGCAGCCTCCCCGGCCTTCCTCCAGAGACCCAGTACTTC	CASSLPGLPPETQYF	few	.	TRBV7-2	TRBJ2-5
TGCAGTGCTAAAAGTCCCGGGGGTGTTGAAAAACTGTTTTTT	CSAKSPGGVEKLFF	.	.	TRBV20-1	TRBJ1-4
TGTGCCAGCTCACCAGTCGGAAGCGGTTTTAACGAGCAGTACTTC	CASSPVGSGFNEQYF	few	.	TRBV18	TRBJ2-7
TGTGCCAGCAGCTTAAATGACATGACTGAAGCTTTCTTT	CASSLNDMTEAFF	few	.	TRBV5-5	TRBJ1-1
TGTGCCAGCAGTGAAGGTAACCCCTACAATGAGCAGTTCTTC	CASSEGNPYNEQFF	few	.	TRBV25-1	TRBJ2-1
TGTGCCAGCAGGTTACAACAGGGAGACTATGGCTACACCTTC	CASRLQQGDYGYTF	.	.	TRBV12-3/TRBV12-4	TRBJ1-2
TGTGCCAGCAGCTTAGGGGTCAGCGGGGGGGACAATGAGCAGTTCTTC	CASSLGVSGGDNEQFF	.	TRBD2	TRBV11-2	TRBJ2-1
TGTGCCAGCAACAAGACCCGGGACAGGGGAAACTATGGCTACACCTTC	CASNKTRDRGNYGYTF	.	TRBD1	TRBV27	TRBJ1-2
TGTGCCAGCAGCTCAAGTCAAACACAGCCCCAGCATTTT	CASSSSQTQPQHF	few	.	TRBV7-6	TRBJ1-5
TGTGCCAGCAGAGTTACGAACACTGAAGCTTTCTTT	CASRVTNTEAFF	.	.	TRBV12-3/TRBV12-4	TRBJ1-1
TGTGCCAGCAGCTTTGGGACAGCGACCTACAATGAGCAGTTCTTC	CASSFGTATYNEQFF	.	TRBD1	TRBV5-6	TRBJ2-1
TGCAGCGTTGAGGGAAGATACACAGATACGCAGTATTTT	CSVEGRYTDTQYF	.	.	TRBV29-1	TRBJ2-3
TGTACCAGCAGTTACCCCACCCGGGACAGGGATTATCCCGAGCAGTACTTC	CTSSYPTRDRDYPEQYF	once	TRBD1	TRBV6-5	TRBJ2-7
TGTGCCAGCAGTTGGGGGGGGCGAGCGGGGGTAGGGACAGATACGCAGTATTTT	CASSWGGRAGVGTDTQYF	few	TRBD2	TRBV6-5	TRBJ2-3
TGCGCCAGCAGCCTATCATATGGCTCAAGTGGGGATGAGCAGTTCTTC	CASSLSYGSSGDEQFF	.	.	TRBV4-1	TRBJ2-1
TGTGCCAGCAGCCAAGAACCGGGACACCAATTGATAAGGGAAAAACTGTTTTTT	CASSQEPGHQLIREKLFF	.	.	TRBV4-2	TRBJ1-4
TGTGCCACCAGACCCCTTGACGGGGGGGCCGGTGAGCAGTTCTTC	CATRPLDGGAGEQFF	few	TRBD2	TRBV24-1	TRBJ2-1
TGTGCCAGCAGCTTGGTCTCGCTAGCGGGGGCGACGGGTGAGCAGTTCTTC	CASSLVSLAGATGEQFF	.	TRBD2	TRBV5-5	TRBJ2-1
TGTGCCAGCAGTTCCTCCCTGGACGGATTCTATGGCTACACCTTC	CASSSSLDGFYGYTF	.	.	TRBV6-5	TRBJ1-2
TGCAGCTATGCGGGGAGACTAGCGGGGGGGCTTGAGCAGTTCTTC	CSYAGRLAGGLEQFF	.	TRBD2	TRBV29-1	TRBJ2-1
TGCGCCAGCAGCTTGGCGGGACAGGGAAAATACAATGAGCAGTTCTTC	CASSLAGQGKYNEQFF	many	TRBD1	TRBV5-1	TRBJ2-1
TGTGCCAGCAACACGGGGGCGGATACGCAGTATTTT	CASNTGADTQYF	.	.	TRBV27	TRBJ2-3